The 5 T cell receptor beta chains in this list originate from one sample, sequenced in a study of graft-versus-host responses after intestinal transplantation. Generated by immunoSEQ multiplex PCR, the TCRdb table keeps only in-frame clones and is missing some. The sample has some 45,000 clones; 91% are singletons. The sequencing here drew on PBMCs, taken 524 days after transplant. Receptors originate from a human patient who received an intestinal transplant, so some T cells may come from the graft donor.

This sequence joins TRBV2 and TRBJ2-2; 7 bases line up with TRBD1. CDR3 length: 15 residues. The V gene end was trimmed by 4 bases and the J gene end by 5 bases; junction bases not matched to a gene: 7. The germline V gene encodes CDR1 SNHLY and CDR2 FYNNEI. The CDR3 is CASSGVGTATGELFF. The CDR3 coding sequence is TGTGCCAGCAGTGGAGTAGGGACAGCGACCGGGGAGCTGTTTTTT.

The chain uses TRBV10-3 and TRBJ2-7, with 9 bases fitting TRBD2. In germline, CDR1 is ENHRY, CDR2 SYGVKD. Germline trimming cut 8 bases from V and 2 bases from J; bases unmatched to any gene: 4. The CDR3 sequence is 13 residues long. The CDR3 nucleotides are TGTGCCATCGCGGCTAGCGGGACCTACGAGCAGTACTTC. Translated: CAIAASGTYEQYF.

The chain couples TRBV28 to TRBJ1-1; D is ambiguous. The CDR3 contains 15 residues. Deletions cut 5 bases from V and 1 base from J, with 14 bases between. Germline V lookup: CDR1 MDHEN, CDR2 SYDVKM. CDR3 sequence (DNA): TGTGCCAGCAGTCCGACACTTATAACGAACACTGAAGCTTTCTTT. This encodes CASSPTLITNTEAFF.

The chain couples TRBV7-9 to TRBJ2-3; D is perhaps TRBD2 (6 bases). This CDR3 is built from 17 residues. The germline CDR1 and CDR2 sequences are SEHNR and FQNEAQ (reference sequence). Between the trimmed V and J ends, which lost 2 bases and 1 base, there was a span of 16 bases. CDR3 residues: CASSLSGVEGRTDTQYF. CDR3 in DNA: TGTGCCAGCAGCTTAAGTGGGGTGGAGGGACGCACAGATACGCAGTATTTT.

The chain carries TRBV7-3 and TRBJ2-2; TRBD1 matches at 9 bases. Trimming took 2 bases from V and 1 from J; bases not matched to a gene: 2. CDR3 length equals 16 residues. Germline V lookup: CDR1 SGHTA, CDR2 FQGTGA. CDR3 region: CASSLPGQGNTGELFF. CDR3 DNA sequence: TGTGCCAGCAGCTTACCGGGACAGGGGAACACCGGGGAGCTGTTTTTT.